This entry lists 3 T cell receptor beta chains sequenced from one sample in a study of human T cells and chemical hapten exposure. Unfractionated whole blood served as the source for total RNA extraction. The library put unique molecular identifiers onto individual cDNA molecules. TCRdb analysed the reads with MiXCR anew, one entry per CDR3 protein. Seen here are about 120,000 distinct CDR3 sequences, about 7.7% observed once, and the top ten hold 1.4%. Source material: whole blood. The receptors were sampled from a human donor in good health. Some clones in this sample may be carry-over from other donors' samples.

Many counts were recorded for this clonotype. The gene calls are TRBV20-1 and TRBJ2-1; no firm D call. Germline assignment: CDR1 DFQATT and CDR2 SNEGSKA (reference sequence). Trimming took 3 bases from V and 7 from J, leaving 7 bases between them. The CDR3 has 11 amino acids. As DNA, the CDR3 is TGCAGTGCTAGCCGACTGAATGAGCAGTTCTTC. Protein sequence: CSASRLNEQFF.

This clonotype was counted many times. This rearrangement joins TRBV7-9 to TRBJ1-5, with unresolved D. Germline CDR1 SEHNR, CDR2 FQNEAQ (reference sequence). The CDR3 length is 13 residues. V lost 5 bases, J lost 2 bases, and 7 bases lay in between. The CDR3 bases are TGTGCCAGCAGCGAAGGAGGCAATCAGCCCCAGCATTTT. Encoded protein: CASSEGGNQPQHF.

This chain joins TRBV11-2 and TRBJ2-6, with TRBD1 as a possible D gene (5 bases). CDR3 length: 16 amino acids. The ends were cut back, 3 bases at V and 0 bases at J, with 9 bases in the middle. From germline, CDR1 is SGHAT and CDR2 FQNNGV. The DNA for the CDR3 is TGTGCCAGCAGCTTTTTAGACAGCTCTGGGGCCAACGTCCTGACTTTC. Protein: CASSFLDSSGANVLTF.